Below are 26 T cell receptor beta chains sequenced from a single sample in a study of T cells in Graves' hyperthyroidism and ophthalmopathy. What was amplified from RNA transcripts were TCR beta CDR3 regions. Initially, a first-round RT-PCR of the TCR CDR3 employed the HTBI primer set. One entry per CDR3 protein, called by TCRdb with MiXCR from the multiplex PCR reads. This table holds under 400,000 distinct CDR3 sequences, around 13% found once. Sequencing used blood. The receptors shown here come from a woman in her fifties or sixties with Graves' hyperthyroidism.

In DNA form, the CDR3 reads TGTGCCAGCAGCCAATTCCCGGGACTAGCTTACGAGCAGTACTTC. Amino acid sequence: CASSQFPGLAYEQYF. The rearrangement uses TRBV14 and TRBJ2-7; 9 positions match TRBD2. The V and J ends lost 2 bases and 4 bases, in that order; junction bases with no gene match: 6. Germline CDR1 and CDR2: SGHDN and FVKESK. The CDR3 runs 15 residues.

This clonotype was recorded at least ten times. This chain joins TRBV10-2 and TRBJ2-7; no clear D gene. Deletions cut 0 bases from V and 3 bases from J, with 12 bases between. The CDR3 has 15 amino acids. CDR1 and CDR2 (germline): WSHSY, SAAADI. The CDR3 nucleotides are TGCGCCAGCAGTGAGTCTTCTTCCACTAACTACGAGCAGTACTTC. Amino acids: CASSESSSTNYEQYF.

This clonotype was seen at least ten times. The chain joins TRBV27 to TRBJ2-5, with 7 nucleotides matching TRBD1. The V gene end was trimmed by 3 bases and the J gene end by 2 bases; junction bases not matched to a gene: 6. This CDR3 spans 15 amino acids. The V gene's germline CDR1 is MNHEY and CDR2 SMNVEV (reference sequence). This CDR3 is CASSFLRGQQETQYF. CDR3 in DNA: TGTGCCAGCAGTTTCCTACGGGGACAGCAAGAGACCCAGTACTTC.

This clonotype was counted at least ten times. The V and J genes are TRBV3-1 and TRBJ2-1; D could derive from TRBD1 or TRBD2 (5 bases each). The CDR3 has 14 amino acids. Germline CDR1 is LGHDT and CDR2 is YNNKEL (reference sequence). V lost 0 bases, J lost 10 bases, and 13 bases lay in between. This CDR3 is CASSQDSFGGEQFF. CDR3 coding DNA: TGTGCCAGCAGCCAAGATTCTTTTGGGGGAGAGCAGTTCTTC.

For this clonotype: This clone may be a read error of a much larger clone one base away. This rearrangement joins TRBV20-1 to TRBJ2-7; a weak D match, TRBD2 (6 bases). The CDR3 is 12 residues long. Germline V gene lookup returns CDR1 DFQATT and CDR2 SNEGSKA (reference sequence). In nucleotides, the CDR3 is TGCAGTGCTAGGACCGGGAGCTACGGGCAGTACTTC. Its translation: CSARTGSYGQYF.

This clonotype was detected ten times or more. The chain combines TRBV20-1 with TRBJ2-6; the D is unclear. The germline gives CDR1 DFQATT, CDR2 SNEGSKA (reference sequence). The CDR3 has 14 residues. V was clipped by 0 bases and J by 8 bases, with 11 bases between them. The CDR3 DNA is TGCAGTGCTAGAGATCACAGTAAGACCAACGTCCTGACTTTC. Its translation: CSARDHSKTNVLTF.

This clonotype was recorded at least ten times. The gene calls are TRBV9 and TRBJ1-1; D gene uncertain. The CDR3 is 15 residues long. V lost 3 bases to trimming and J lost 0 bases, with 12 bases between them. Germline CDR1 reads SGDLS; CDR2 reads YYNGEE. The CDR3 loop is CASSAGPRLNTEAFF. The DNA for the CDR3 is TGTGCCAGCAGCGCAGGTCCAAGGTTGAACACTGAAGCTTTCTTT.

As regards this clonotype: A much larger clone differs from this one at a single base, so this may be a read error. The CDR3 ends on some other residue instead of the conserved phenylalanine or tryptophan, so this is likely a read error. The chain has TRBV20-1 and TRBJ2-5, with D perhaps TRBD2 (6 bases). V was trimmed by 1 base and J by 4 bases, leaving 10 bases between them. CDR1 and CDR2 from the germline V gene are DFQATT and SNEGSKA (reference sequence). This CDR3 is 13 amino acids long. The CDR3 DNA sequence: TGCAGTGCTAGAGGGGACTGGGCAGAGACCCAGTACCTC. Translating it yields CSARGDWAETQYL.

This clonotype was seen more than once but under ten times. This could be a read error, since a much larger clone is one nucleotide away. The chain employs TRBV7-9 and TRBJ2-3; 9 nucleotides align to TRBD2. This CDR3 has 17 residues. Per the germline V gene, CDR1 is SEHNR and CDR2 is FQNEAQ (reference sequence). CDR3: CTSSSIAGEGARYWQYF. The CDR3 bases are TGTACCAGCAGCTCCATAGCGGGAGAGGGAGCACGATACTGGCAGTATTTT.

This clonotype has ten or more counts. CDR3 in amino acids: CASSPPGLGARREAFF. In DNA form, the CDR3 reads TGTGCCAGCTCACCACCGGGATTGGGGGCGAGGCGGGAAGCTTTCTTT. The rearrangement uses TRBV18 and TRBJ1-1; possible D gene TRBD1, 6 bases. Germline values: CDR1 KGHSH, CDR2 LQKENI. This CDR3 comprises 16 residues. The V gene lost 0 bases and the J gene lost 8 bases, with 19 bases spanning the gap.

This clonotype was observed at least ten times. The genes are TRBV6-6 and TRBJ1-6; no clear D gene. The CDR3 spans 18 residues. Germline values: CDR1 MNHNY, CDR2 SVGAGI (reference sequence). Trimming removed 4 bases from V and 2 bases from J, with 18 bases in between. The CDR3 spells CASSFSPTPEAYNSPLHF. The DNA for the CDR3 is TGTGCCAGCAGTTTCTCACCGACACCGGAGGCCTATAATTCACCCCTCCACTTT.

This clonotype was recorded a few times. Just one base apart from a much larger clone, this may be a read error. This chain uses TRBV4-2 with TRBJ1-5; D is undetermined. This CDR3 contains 13 residues. CDR1 and CDR2 from the germline V gene are LGHNA and YNFKEQ. CDR3 DNA sequence: TGTGCCAGCCGCCAAGATCTGAATCAGCCCCAGCATTTT. Amino acid sequence: CASRQDLNQPQHF.

The V call is TRBV10-3, the J call TRBJ2-6; D is unclear. This CDR3 contains 13 residues. V gave up 6 bases and J gave up 4 bases, with 7 bases separating them. Germline assignment: CDR1 ENHRY and CDR2 SYGVKD. CDR3 amino acids: CAIRPEGANVLTF. The CDR3 region has the DNA TGTGCCATCAGACCCGAAGGGGCCAACGTCCTGACTTTC.

This clonotype was picked up many times. V is TRBV3-1 and J is TRBJ2-3; 10 bases agree with TRBD2. CDR1 LGHDT and CDR2 YNNKEL come from the germline V gene (reference sequence). Trimming removed 3 bases from V and 3 bases from J; junction bases left unmatched: 3. The CDR3 has 15 residues. Here the CDR3 reads CASSQASGRTDTQYF. The CDR3 bases are TGTGCCAGCAGCCAGGCTAGCGGGAGAACAGATACGCAGTATTTT.

This chain connects TRBV6-1 to TRBJ1-2; 9 nucleotides agree with TRBD1. CDR3 length: 13 amino acids. V trimming: 6 bases; J trimming: 7 bases; junction bases outside the gene matches: 6. Germline lookup yields CDR1 MNHNS and CDR2 SASEGT. The chain's CDR3 is CASRGQGSGGYTF. The CDR3, as DNA: TGTGCCAGCAGGGGACAGGGCTCGGGTGGCTACACCTTC.

The genes are TRBV24-1 and TRBJ1-4; 9 positions match TRBD1. The germline V gene encodes CDR1 KGHDR and CDR2 SFDVKD. V dropped 3 bases and J dropped 0; count of bases not matched to a gene: 13. The CDR3 covers 20 residues. CDR3 residues: CATSDPETGGKDSTNEKLFF. CDR3 coding DNA: TGTGCCACCAGTGATCCCGAGACAGGGGGAAAGGATTCAACTAATGAAAAACTGTTTTTT.

This clonotype has at least ten counts. A junction boundary mismatches the germline segment, possibly from a read error. CDR3 coding DNA: TGCAGTGTTAGACTAGTAACACGAGAGACCCAGTACTTC. Its translation: CSVRLVTRETQYF. The chain has TRBV20-1 and TRBJ2-5; perhaps TRBD2 as D (6 bases). There are 13 residues in the CDR3. The germline V gene encodes CDR1 DFQATT and CDR2 SNEGSKA (reference sequence).

A few counts support this clonotype. The chain uses TRBV30 and TRBJ1-3, with D possibly being TRBD1 (5 bases). V dropped 3 bases and J dropped 0 bases, with 9 bases sitting between them. The germline gives CDR1 GTSNPN, CDR2 SVGIG (reference sequence). The CDR3 length is 14 residues. The CDR3 sequence: CAWSVGGSGNTIYF. As DNA, the CDR3 is TGTGCCTGGAGCGTCGGGGGCTCTGGAAACACCATATATTTT.

Ten or more counts support this clonotype. The chain links TRBV20-1 to TRBJ2-4; D perhaps matches TRBD2 (6 bases). Germline V lookup: CDR1 DFQATT, CDR2 SNEGSKA (reference sequence). V shed 0 bases and J shed 0 bases, with 12 bases lying between them. The CDR3 extends over 16 amino acids. CDR3 nucleotide sequence: TGCAGTGCTAGAGATCTACGGGACTCAGCCAAAAACATTCAGTACTTC. Amino acid sequence: CSARDLRDSAKNIQYF.

The chain joins TRBV4-1 to TRBJ2-1; no definite D call. V lost 4 bases and J lost 8, with 15 bases in between. CDR3 length equals 14 residues. Germline V gene data show CDR1 as MGHRA and CDR2 as YSYEKL. CDR3: CASSLQPWSDEQFF. As DNA, the CDR3 is TGCGCCAGCAGCCTCCAGCCTTGGAGCGATGAGCAGTTCTTC.

This clonotype occurred a few times. The chain combines TRBV3-1 with TRBJ2-7, with TRBD2 matching 8 bases. The CDR3 sequence is 16 residues long. Germline CDR1 LGHDT, CDR2 YNNKEL (reference sequence). V lost 3 bases to trimming and J lost 5 bases; unmatched junction nucleotides: 12. The CDR3, as DNA: TGTGCCAGCAGCCACCTTATCGGGAGGGCCATCAACGAGCAGTACTTC. It codes for CASSHLIGRAINEQYF.

The gene calls are TRBV20-1 and TRBJ1-1, with D perhaps TRBD1 (5 bases). This CDR3 region has 14 residues. The V gene's germline CDR1 is DFQATT and CDR2 SNEGSKA (reference sequence). V was trimmed by 3 bases and J by 6 bases, leaving 17 bases between them. This CDR3 reads CSARTLRGSPEAFF. The CDR3 region has the DNA TGCAGTGCTAGGACCCTGAGGGGTTCCCCTGAAGCTTTCTTT.

This chain joins TRBV6-1 and TRBJ1-1, with a weak D call TRBD1 (5 bases). The CDR3 runs to 16 residues. Per the germline V gene, CDR1 is MNHNS and CDR2 is SASEGT. Trimming took off 9 bases at V and 11 bases at J, with 31 bases between the two ends. The CDR3 here is CASKRALRGPPMGAFF. In DNA, the CDR3 is TGTGCCAGTAAGAGAGCTCTTAGGGGACCCCCGATGGGTGCTTTCTTT.

This clonotype was detected only a few times. The chain recombines TRBV4-1 with TRBJ2-3; weak D call: TRBD2 (5 bases). The CDR3 sequence is 16 residues long. Trimming left V 4 bases short and J 6 bases short, with 20 bases between. Germline CDR1 is MGHRA and CDR2 is YSYEKL. The CDR3 spells CASSLNPGLPGDTQYF. CDR3 sequence (DNA): TGCGCCAGCAGCCTAAATCCGGGGTTACCGGGGGATACGCAGTATTTT.

The chain carries TRBV7-9 and TRBJ1-1, with D possibly TRBD1 on 6 matching bases. The V gene lost 6 bases and the J gene lost 6 bases, with 20 bases spanning the gap. The CDR3 has 15 residues. CDR1 and CDR2 from the germline V gene are SEHNR and FQNEAQ (reference sequence). The CDR3 protein is CASSDKLQGPPEAFF. In DNA form, the CDR3 reads TGTGCCAGCAGTGATAAGTTACAGGGCCCCCCTGAAGCTTTCTTT.

This clonotype has at least ten counts. This chain links TRBV11-3 with TRBJ2-3; 9 bases line up with TRBD1. V gave up 4 bases and J gave up 6 bases; unmatched junction bases: 14. From germline, CDR1 is SGHNT and CDR2 YENEEA. The CDR3 covers 17 residues. The chain's CDR3 is CASSSVRSGTGSDTQYF. CDR3 nucleotide sequence: TGTGCCAGCAGCTCCGTAAGATCCGGGACAGGGTCGGATACGCAGTATTTT.